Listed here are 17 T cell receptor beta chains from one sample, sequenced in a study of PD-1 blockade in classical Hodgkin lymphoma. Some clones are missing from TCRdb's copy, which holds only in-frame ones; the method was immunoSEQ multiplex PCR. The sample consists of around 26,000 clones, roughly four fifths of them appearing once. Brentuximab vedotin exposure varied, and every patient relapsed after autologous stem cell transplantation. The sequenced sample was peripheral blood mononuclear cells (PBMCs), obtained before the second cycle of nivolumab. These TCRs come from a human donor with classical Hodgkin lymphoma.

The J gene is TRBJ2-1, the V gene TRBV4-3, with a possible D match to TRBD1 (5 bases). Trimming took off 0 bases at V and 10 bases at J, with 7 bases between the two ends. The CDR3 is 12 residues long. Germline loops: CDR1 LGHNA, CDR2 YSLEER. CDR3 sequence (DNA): TGCGCCAGCAGCCAAGATCGGACAGAGCAGTTCTTC. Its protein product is CASSQDRTEQFF.

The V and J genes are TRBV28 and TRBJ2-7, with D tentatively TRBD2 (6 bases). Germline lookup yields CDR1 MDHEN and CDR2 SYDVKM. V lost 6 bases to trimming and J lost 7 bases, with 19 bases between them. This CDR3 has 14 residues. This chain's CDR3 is CASSPTLVGREQYF. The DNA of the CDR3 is TGTGCCAGCAGCCCCACCCTAGTGGGGAGGGAGCAGTACTTC.

CDR3 DNA: TGTGCCAGCAGTTCCGCCGACGGGGGCGATAGCACAGATACGCAGTATTTT. Protein sequence: CASSSADGGDSTDTQYF. This sequence joins TRBV27 and TRBJ2-3; D tentatively fits TRBD1 or TRBD2 (6 bases each). The V gene's germline CDR1 is MNHEY and CDR2 SMNVEV (reference sequence). The CDR3 runs to 17 residues. Trimming cost V 4 bases and J 0 bases, with 17 bases left between them.

CDR3 amino acids: CASSSSQGFYEAFF. The CDR3 DNA follows: TGTGCCAGCAGTTCCTCACAGGGGTTTTATGAAGCTTTCTTT. J is TRBJ1-1 and V is TRBV6-6, with TRBD1 identical over 7 bases. Germline CDR1 reads MNHNY; CDR2 reads SVGAGI (reference sequence). Trimming removed 4 bases from V and 7 bases from J; junction bases left unmatched: 9. CDR3 size: 14 residues.

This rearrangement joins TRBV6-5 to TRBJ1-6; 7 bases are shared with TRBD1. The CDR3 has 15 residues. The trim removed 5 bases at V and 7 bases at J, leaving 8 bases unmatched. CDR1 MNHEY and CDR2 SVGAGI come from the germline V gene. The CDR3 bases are TGTGCCAGCAGTGCTGGGACAGCGAGAAATTCACCCCTCCACTTT. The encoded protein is CASSAGTARNSPLHF.

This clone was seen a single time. The CDR3 protein is CAWSVGSPSSYNSPLHF. The CDR3 coding sequence is TGTGCCTGGAGTGTAGGCAGTCCCAGCTCCTATAATTCACCCCTCCACTTT. The J gene is TRBJ1-6, the V gene TRBV30; D gene uncertain. The CDR3 is 17 residues long. Germline values: CDR1 GTSNPN, CDR2 SVGIG (reference sequence). With 0 bases removed from V and 0 bases from J, the gap between germline ends came to 12 bases.

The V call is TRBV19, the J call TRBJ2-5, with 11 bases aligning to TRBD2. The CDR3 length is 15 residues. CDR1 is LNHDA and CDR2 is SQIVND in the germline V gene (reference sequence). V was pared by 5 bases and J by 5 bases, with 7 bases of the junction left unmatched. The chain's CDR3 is CASSPSGGSVETQYF. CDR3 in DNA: TGTGCCAGTAGTCCTAGCGGGGGGTCCGTGGAGACCCAGTACTTC.

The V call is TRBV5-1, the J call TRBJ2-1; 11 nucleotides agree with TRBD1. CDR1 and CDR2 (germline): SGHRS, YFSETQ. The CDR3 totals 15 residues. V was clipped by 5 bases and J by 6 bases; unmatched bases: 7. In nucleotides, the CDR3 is TGCGCCAGCAGGCCCGGGACAGGGGGGATCAATGAGCAGTTCTTC. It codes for CASRPGTGGINEQFF.

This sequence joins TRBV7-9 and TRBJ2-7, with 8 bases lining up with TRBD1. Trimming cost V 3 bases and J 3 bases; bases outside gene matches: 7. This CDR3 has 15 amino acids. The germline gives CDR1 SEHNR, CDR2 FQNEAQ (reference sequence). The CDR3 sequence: CASSFYRGIVYEQYF. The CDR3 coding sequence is TGTGCCAGCAGCTTTTACAGGGGGATCGTCTACGAGCAGTACTTC.

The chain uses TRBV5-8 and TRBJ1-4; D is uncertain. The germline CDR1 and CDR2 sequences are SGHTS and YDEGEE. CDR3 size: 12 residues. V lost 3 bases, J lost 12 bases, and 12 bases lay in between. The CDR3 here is CASSYTAGELFF. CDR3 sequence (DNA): TGTGCCAGCAGCTATACCGCTGGGGAACTGTTTTTT.

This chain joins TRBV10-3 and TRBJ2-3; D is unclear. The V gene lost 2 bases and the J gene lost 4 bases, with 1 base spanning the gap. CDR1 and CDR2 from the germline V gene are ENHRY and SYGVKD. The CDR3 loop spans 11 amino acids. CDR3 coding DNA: TGTGCCATCAGTGAGGCAGATACGCAGTATTTT. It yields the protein CAISEADTQYF.

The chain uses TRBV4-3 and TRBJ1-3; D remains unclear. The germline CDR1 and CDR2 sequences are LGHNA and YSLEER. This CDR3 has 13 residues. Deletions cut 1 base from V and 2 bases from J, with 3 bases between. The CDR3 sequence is CASSQGAGNTIYF. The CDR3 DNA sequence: TGCGCCAGCAGCCAAGGTGCTGGAAACACCATATATTTT.

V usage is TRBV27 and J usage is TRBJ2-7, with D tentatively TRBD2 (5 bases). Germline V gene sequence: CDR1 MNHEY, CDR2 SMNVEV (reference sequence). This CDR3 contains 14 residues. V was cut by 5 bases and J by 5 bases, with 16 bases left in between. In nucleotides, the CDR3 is TGTGCCAGCAGTGTACACGGGGATCAAAACGAGCAGTACTTC. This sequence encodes CASSVHGDQNEQYF.

The CDR3 here is CASSLNGRQGWGNQPQHF. As DNA, the CDR3 is TGTGCCAGCAGCTTAAATGGTAGACAGGGGTGGGGCAATCAGCCCCAGCATTTT. V usage is TRBV7-8 and J usage is TRBJ1-5, with 8 bases matching TRBD1. The CDR3 length is 18 residues. Trimming took 2 bases from V and 2 from J; bases not matched to a gene: 11. The germline gives CDR1 SGHVS, CDR2 FQNEAQ.

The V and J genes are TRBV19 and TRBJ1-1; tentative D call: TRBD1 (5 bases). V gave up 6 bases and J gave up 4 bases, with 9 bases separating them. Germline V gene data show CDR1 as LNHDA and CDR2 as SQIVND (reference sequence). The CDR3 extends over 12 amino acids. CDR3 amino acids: CASSSRVTEAFF. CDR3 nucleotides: TGTGCCAGTAGCTCCAGGGTCACTGAAGCTTTCTTT.

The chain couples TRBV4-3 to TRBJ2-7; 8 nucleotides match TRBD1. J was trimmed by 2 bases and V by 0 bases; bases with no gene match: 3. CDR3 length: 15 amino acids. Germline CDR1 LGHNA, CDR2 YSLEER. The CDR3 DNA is TGCGCCAGCAGCCAAGAGGCGGACAGGGCCTACGAGCAGTACTTC. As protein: CASSQEADRAYEQYF.

The chain's CDR3 is CSVVSEPRTDTQYF. The CDR3 nucleotides read TGCAGCGTTGTATCAGAACCGAGGACAGATACGCAGTATTTT. V and J are TRBV29-1 and TRBJ2-3; D is uncertain. Trimming removed 4 bases at V and 3 bases at J, with 14 bases between. The CDR3 has 14 residues. The V gene's germline CDR1 is SQVTM and CDR2 ANQGSEA.